These 30 T cell receptor beta chains were all obtained from the same sample, sequenced in a study of a mutant IDH1 vaccine in newly diagnosed glioma. Time point of the sample: baseline, week 1 (first vaccination visit). Stated treatment: pre-vaccination baseline after standard-of-care therapy. The method was immunoSEQ multiplex PCR; TCRdb's version includes in-frame clones alone and lacks a portion of them. The sample lists just under 95,000 clones, about four fifths occurring once. Sequences were derived from PBMCs, sampled from a glioma patient treated with radiotherapy, temozolomide or both. These receptors all stem from a man aged 40-49 years with glioma.

The chain has TRBV30 and TRBJ2-5; D is perhaps TRBD2 (7 bases). The last part of the DNA fits TRBJ2-7 better; the J call may be wrong. The CDR3 totals 13 residues. CDR1 and CDR2 (germline): GTSNPN, SVGIG (reference sequence). CDR3 sequence (DNA): TGTGCCTGGAAGGGGGGGTGGGCCTACGAGCAGTACTTC. It specifies CAWKGGWAYEQYF.

The gene calls are TRBV7-2 and TRBJ2-2; no clear D. The CDR3 is 14 amino acids. Germline lookup yields CDR1 SGHTA and CDR2 FQGNSA. Trimming stripped 6 bases from V and 6 bases from J, with 14 bases between. CDR3: CASRERWGSGELFF. Here the CDR3 DNA reads TGTGCCAGCAGGGAGAGGTGGGGTTCCGGGGAGCTGTTTTTT.

This clone came up a few times. The chain is built from TRBV5-1 and TRBJ1-3; D not certain. Deletions cut 6 bases from V and 3 bases from J, with 13 bases between. Looked up from germline, CDR1 is SGHRS and CDR2 is YFSETQ. The CDR3 is 14 residues long. CDR3 residues: CASTPRPDGNTIYF. CDR3 DNA: TGCGCCAGCACCCCACGGCCCGATGGAAACACCATATATTTT.

The gene calls are TRBV7-9 and TRBJ2-7; a weak D match, TRBD1 (5 bases). This CDR3 has 15 residues. CDR1 and CDR2 (germline): SEHNR, FQNEAQ (reference sequence). Trimming took off 1 base at V and 4 bases at J, with 14 bases between the two ends. CDR3 nucleotide sequence: TGTGCCAGCAGCTTAGGACAGAGCCAAATATACGAGCAGTACTTC. Translated, it gives CASSLGQSQIYEQYF.

V and J are TRBV30 and TRBJ2-3, with D possibly TRBD2 on 6 matching bases. Germline V lookup: CDR1 GTSNPN, CDR2 SVGIG (reference sequence). The CDR3 loop spans 12 amino acids. Trimming removed 3 bases at V and 9 bases at J, with 13 bases between. CDR3 protein: CAWSGGAETQYF. The CDR3 coding sequence is TGTGCCTGGAGCGGAGGGGCCGAGACGCAGTATTTT.

This clone was observed once. This chain uses TRBV28 with TRBJ2-7; 7 bases line up with TRBD1. V lost 5 bases, J lost 3 bases, and 4 bases stayed unmatched. CDR3 size: 13 residues. Per germline, CDR1 MDHEN and CDR2 SYDVKM. The chain's CDR3 is CASSRQGGYEQYF. CDR3 sequence (DNA): TGTGCCAGCAGTCGACAGGGCGGCTACGAGCAGTACTTC. The whole variable domain, filled in from reference TRBV28 and TRBJ2-7, reads DVKVTQSSRYLVKRTGEKVFLECVQDMDHENMFWYRQDPGLGLRLIYFSYDVKMKEKGDIPEGYSVSREKKERFSLILESASTNQTSMYLCASSRQGGYEQYFGPGTRLTVT.

The genes are TRBV5-5 and TRBJ1-2; 7 bases line up with TRBD1. The V gene end was trimmed by 4 bases and the J gene end by 7 bases; junction bases not matched to a gene: 7. The CDR3 is 13 amino acids. CDR1 is SGHKS, CDR2 YYEKEE, per germline (reference sequence). The CDR3 loop is CASSIDRVVGYTF. The DNA for the CDR3 is TGTGCCAGCAGCATAGACAGGGTCGTTGGCTACACCTTC. Complete variable domain (other parts from reference TRBV5-5 and TRBJ1-2): DAGVTQSPTHLIKTRGQQVTLRCSPISGHKSVSWYQQVLGQGPQFIFQYYEKEERGRGNFPDRFSARQFPNYSSELNVNALLLGDSALYLCASSIDRVVGYTFGSGTRLTVV.

This clone occurred once. The gene calls are TRBV19 and TRBJ1-6; a possible D gene is TRBD1 (5 bases). The germline V gene has CDR1 LNHDA and CDR2 SQIVND (reference sequence). This CDR3 contains 13 residues. V was trimmed by 4 bases and J by 7 bases, leaving 8 bases between them. CDR3 region: CASSTGLNSPLHF. The CDR3 nucleotides are TGTGCCAGTAGTACAGGGTTGAATTCACCCCTCCACTTT.

The genes are TRBV5-5 and TRBJ1-1; tentatively, D is TRBD1 (6 bases). The CDR3 spans 12 residues. Germline V CDR1 and CDR2: SGHKS, YYEKEE (reference sequence). The germline V and J ends were trimmed by 0 bases and 8 bases, with 8 bases remaining between them. The CDR3 DNA reads TGTGCCAGCAGCTTGGGCGACAGGGAAGCTTTCTTT. Protein sequence: CASSLGDREAFF.

The chain combines TRBV19 with TRBJ2-1; a possible D gene is TRBD2 (6 bases). From germline, CDR1 is LNHDA and CDR2 SQIVND (reference sequence). The CDR3 has 14 residues. V was pared by 4 bases and J by 8 bases, with 15 bases between. The CDR3 DNA reads TGTGCCAGTAGTAGAGGCGGGGACGTCCATGAGCAGTTCTTC. Translating it yields CASSRGGDVHEQFF. The whole variable domain, remainder taken from reference TRBV19 and TRBJ2-1, is DGGITQSPKYLFRKEGQNVTLSCEQNLNHDAMYWYRQDPGQGLRLIYYSQIVNDFQKGDIAEGYSVSREKKESFPLTVTSAQKNPTAFYLCASSRGGDVHEQFFGPGTRLTVL.

This chain uses TRBV5-6 with TRBJ2-5, with a possible D match to TRBD2 (6 bases). V was clipped by 1 base and J by 0 bases, with 13 bases between them. Germline assignment: CDR1 SGHDT and CDR2 YYEEEE. This CDR3 region has 16 residues. The CDR3: CASSLSGAGHQETQYF. The CDR3 nucleotides read TGTGCCAGCAGCTTGTCCGGAGCGGGTCACCAAGAGACCCAGTACTTC.

The chain has TRBV5-8 and TRBJ2-5; no clear D. The CDR3 is 15 amino acids. From germline, CDR1 is SGHTS and CDR2 YDEGEE. Trimming left V 4 bases short and J 2 bases short, with 15 bases between. The CDR3 sequence is CASSIRRINQETQYF. CDR3 nucleotide sequence: TGTGCCAGCAGCATTCGACGGATTAATCAAGAGACCCAGTACTTC.

This sequence joins TRBV7-9 and TRBJ1-3, with TRBD1 matching 7 bases. V trimming: 4 bases; J trimming: 2 bases; junction bases outside the gene matches: 5. Germline assignment: CDR1 SEHNR and CDR2 FQNEAQ (reference sequence). This CDR3 has 15 residues. CDR3 nucleotide sequence: TGTGCCAGCAGCTGGACAGGAGACGCTGGAAACACCATATATTTT. This translates into CASSWTGDAGNTIYF.

This clone was recorded a few times. V gene TRBV5-1 combines with J gene TRBJ2-5; 10 bases align to TRBD1. In germline, CDR1 is SGHRS, CDR2 YFSETQ. The J segment lost 5 bases and the V segment lost 0 bases, leaving 4 bases of the junction unmatched. There are 15 residues in the CDR3. This chain's CDR3 is CASSLGQGAWETQYF. For the CDR3, the DNA is TGCGCCAGCAGCTTGGGACAGGGGGCTTGGGAGACCCAGTACTTC.

V gene TRBV12-5 combines with J gene TRBJ1-4, with D hard to call. Germline lookup yields CDR1 LGHNT and CDR2 FRNRAP. V lost 0 bases to trimming and J lost 3 bases, with 14 bases between them. The CDR3 totals 17 residues. The CDR3, as DNA: TGTGCTAGTGGTTTGGTATTGTTGGGTTCTTCTAATGAAAAACTGTTTTTT. It specifies CASGLVLLGSSNEKLFF.

V and J are TRBV6-5 and TRBJ1-4; unclear D gene. This CDR3 spans 15 amino acids. The germline CDR1 and CDR2 sequences are MNHEY and SVGAGI. Trimming left V 2 bases short and J 4 bases short, with 11 bases between. The CDR3 reads CASSYLGSFNEKLFF. CDR3 DNA sequence: TGTGCCAGCAGTTACCTCGGAAGCTTTAATGAAAAACTGTTTTTT.

The V gene is TRBV10-3, the J gene TRBJ2-3; 11 bases align to TRBD2. Per the germline V gene, CDR1 is ENHRY and CDR2 is SYGVKD. There are 14 residues in the CDR3. Trimming at V came to 6 bases and at J to 5 bases, leaving 4 bases not matched to a gene. Here the CDR3 reads CAIRAGLAGDTQYF. The CDR3 DNA follows: TGTGCCATCAGAGCCGGACTAGCGGGAGATACGCAGTATTTT.

V and J are TRBV7-9 and TRBJ2-7; tentatively, D is TRBD1 (6 bases). The CDR3 runs to 12 residues. Between the trimmed V and J ends, which lost 6 bases and 5 bases, there was a span of 11 bases. The V gene's germline CDR1 is SEHNR and CDR2 FQNEAQ (reference sequence). The CDR3 loop reads CASSRTGHEQYF. DNA of the CDR3: TGTGCCAGCAGTCGAACAGGGCACGAGCAGTACTTC. The full variable domain, completed using reference TRBV7-9 and TRBJ2-7, is DTGVSQNPRHKITKRGQNVTFRCDPISEHNRLYWYRQTLGQGPEFLTYFQNEAQLEKSRLLSDRFSAERPKGSFSTLEIQRTEQGDSAMYLCASSRTGHEQYFGPGTRLTVT.

The chain is built from TRBV30 and TRBJ2-2; TRBD1 or TRBD2 may be the D gene (5 bases each). The CDR3 runs to 17 residues. CDR1 and CDR2 from the germline V gene are GTSNPN and SVGIG (reference sequence). V was clipped by 0 bases and J by 1 base, with 15 bases between them. This chain's CDR3 is CAWSVGPRTLNTGELFF. The CDR3 DNA is TGTGCCTGGAGTGTGGGACCGAGGACCCTGAACACCGGGGAGCTGTTTTTT.

This clone was seen more than once but under ten times. V and J are TRBV6-5 and TRBJ1-2; D perhaps matches TRBD1 (5 bases). The CDR3 consists of 14 residues. Trimming took off 2 bases at V and 2 bases at J, with 9 bases between the two ends. Germline lookup yields CDR1 MNHEY and CDR2 SVGAGI. The CDR3 coding sequence is TGTGCCAGCAGTTACGTAGGACAAAACTATGGCTACACCTTC. This sequence encodes CASSYVGQNYGYTF.

This clone is a singleton in its sample. The chain employs TRBV4-3 and TRBJ2-2; D ambiguous. From germline, CDR1 is LGHNA and CDR2 YSLEER. Trimming cost V 0 bases and J 6 bases, with 8 bases left between them. The CDR3 contains 14 residues. The CDR3 bases are TGCGCCAGCAGCCAAGATGTCAGAGCCGGGGAGCTGTTTTTT. It encodes CASSQDVRAGELFF.

This clone was counted once. The chain is built from TRBV11-1 and TRBJ2-5, with D unclear. This CDR3 has 14 residues. CDR1 and CDR2 from the germline V gene are SGHAT and FQDESV (reference sequence). Between the trimmed V and J ends, which lost 1 base and 5 bases, there was a span of 11 bases. For the CDR3, the DNA is TGTGCCAGCAGCTTAGGGCCCGTAGGGGAGACCCAGTACTTC. This sequence encodes CASSLGPVGETQYF.

This chain links TRBV5-1 with TRBJ2-7; 7 bases map to TRBD1. Trimming took 2 bases from V and 5 from J; bases not matched to a gene: 7. CDR1 SGHRS and CDR2 YFSETQ come from the germline V gene. The CDR3 has 14 amino acids. CDR3 coding DNA: TGCGCCAGCAGCTTTAGACAGGGACGAAACGAGCAGTACTTC. Protein: CASSFRQGRNEQYF.

By proportion, this clone is medium-sized. The chain uses TRBV5-1 and TRBJ1-1, with D unresolved. Germline V gives CDR1 SGHRS, CDR2 YFSETQ. The V end was cut by 1 base, the J end by 4 bases, with 8 bases between. The CDR3 has 13 amino acids. The CDR3 is CASSLPGGTEAFF. CDR3 bases: TGCGCCAGCAGCTTGCCGGGTGGCACTGAAGCTTTCTTT.

The rearrangement joins TRBV19 to TRBJ2-1; maybe TRBD2 (5 bases). The CDR3 has 14 amino acids. V was clipped by 3 bases and J by 7 bases, with 13 bases between them. The germline V gene encodes CDR1 LNHDA and CDR2 SQIVND (reference sequence). This CDR3 reads CASSIFAEANEQFF. The CDR3 coding sequence is TGTGCCAGTAGTATCTTCGCGGAGGCAAATGAGCAGTTCTTC.

The chain combines TRBV29-1 with TRBJ1-2, with D possibly TRBD1 on 5 matching bases. Per the germline V gene, CDR1 is SQVTM and CDR2 is ANQGSEA. CDR3 length: 12 residues. Trimming took 4 bases from V and 2 from J, leaving 8 bases between them. The CDR3 spells CSVARDNYGYTF. Here the CDR3 DNA reads TGCAGCGTTGCCCGGGACAACTATGGCTACACCTTC. The whole variable domain, remainder taken from reference TRBV29-1 and TRBJ1-2, is SAVISQKPSRDICQRGTSLTIQCQVDSQVTMMFWYRQQPGQSLTLIATANQGSEATYESGFVIDKFPISRPNLTFSTLTVSNMSPEDSSIYLCSVARDNYGYTFGSGTRLTVV.

The chain has TRBV30 and TRBJ1-1; possibly TRBD1 for D (5 bases). In germline, CDR1 is GTSNPN, CDR2 SVGIG (reference sequence). V lost 4 bases to trimming and J lost 7 bases, with 13 bases between them. This CDR3 has 12 amino acids. CDR3 region: CAWTTGGVEAFF. Here the CDR3 DNA reads TGTGCCTGGACCACCGGAGGGGTTGAAGCTTTCTTT.

The rearrangement joins TRBV10-1 to TRBJ2-7; TRBD2 agrees at 8 bases. This CDR3 contains 15 residues. J gave up 2 bases and V 2 bases, and 5 bases lay outside the gene matches. The germline V gene encodes CDR1 WNHNN and CDR2 SYGVQD (reference sequence). This CDR3 is CASSEPSGGPYEQYF. The CDR3 DNA reads as TGCGCCAGCAGTGAGCCCAGCGGGGGCCCCTACGAGCAGTACTTC.

The chain has TRBV7-9 and TRBJ1-1; D call uncertain. The CDR3 runs 14 residues. Trimming removed 6 bases from V and 0 bases from J, with 11 bases in between. The germline gives CDR1 SEHNR, CDR2 FQNEAQ (reference sequence). The CDR3 is CASSFGEMNTEAFF. DNA for the CDR3: TGTGCCAGCAGTTTTGGTGAAATGAACACTGAAGCTTTCTTT.

The V and J genes are TRBV19 and TRBJ1-4; 10 bases match TRBD1. V dropped 5 bases and J dropped 8; count of bases not matched to a gene: 8. This CDR3 is built from 15 residues. Germline values: CDR1 LNHDA, CDR2 SQIVND (reference sequence). CDR3 region: CASSGSGTGVEKLFF. The CDR3 DNA sequence: TGTGCCAGTAGTGGATCCGGGACAGGGGTAGAAAAACTGTTTTTT.